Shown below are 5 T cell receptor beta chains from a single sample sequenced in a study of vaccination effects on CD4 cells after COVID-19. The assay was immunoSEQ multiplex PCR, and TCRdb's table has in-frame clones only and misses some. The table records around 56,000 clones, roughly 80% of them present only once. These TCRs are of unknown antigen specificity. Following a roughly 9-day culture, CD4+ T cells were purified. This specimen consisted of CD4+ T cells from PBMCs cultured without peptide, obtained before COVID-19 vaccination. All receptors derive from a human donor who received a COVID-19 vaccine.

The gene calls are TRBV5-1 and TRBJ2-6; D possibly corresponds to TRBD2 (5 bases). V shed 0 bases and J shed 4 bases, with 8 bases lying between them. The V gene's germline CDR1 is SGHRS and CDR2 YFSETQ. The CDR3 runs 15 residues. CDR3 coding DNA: TGCGCCAGCAGCTTGGCGGGGTCCGGGGCCAACGTCCTGACTTTC. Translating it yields CASSLAGSGANVLTF.

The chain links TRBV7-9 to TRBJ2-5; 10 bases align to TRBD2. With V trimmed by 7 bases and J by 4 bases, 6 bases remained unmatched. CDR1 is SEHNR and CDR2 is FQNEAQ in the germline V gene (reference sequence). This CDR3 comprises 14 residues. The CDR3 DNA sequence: TGTGCCAGCATCCGAGCGGGGGGGGGAGAGACCCAGTACTTC. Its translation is CASIRAGGGETQYF.

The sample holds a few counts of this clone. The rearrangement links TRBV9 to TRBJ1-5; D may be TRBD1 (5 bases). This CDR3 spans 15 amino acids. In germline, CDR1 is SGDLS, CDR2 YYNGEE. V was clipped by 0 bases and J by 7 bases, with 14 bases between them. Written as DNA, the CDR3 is TGTGCCAGCAGCGTAGGGCTAGGGGAGGACCAGCCCCAGCATTTT. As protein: CASSVGLGEDQPQHF. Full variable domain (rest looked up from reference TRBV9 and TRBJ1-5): DSGVTQTPKHLITATGQRVTLRCSPRSGDLSVYWYQQSLDQGLQFLIQYYNGEERAKGNILERFSAQQFPDLHSELNLSSLELGDSALYFCASSVGLGEDQPQHFGDGTRLSIL.

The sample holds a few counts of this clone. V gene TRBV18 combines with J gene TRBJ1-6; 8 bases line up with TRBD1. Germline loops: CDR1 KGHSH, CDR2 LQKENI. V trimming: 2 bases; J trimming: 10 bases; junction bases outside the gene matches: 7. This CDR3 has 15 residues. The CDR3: CASSPRSGQGSPLHF. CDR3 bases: TGTGCCAGCTCACCAAGGTCCGGACAGGGCTCACCCCTCCACTTT.

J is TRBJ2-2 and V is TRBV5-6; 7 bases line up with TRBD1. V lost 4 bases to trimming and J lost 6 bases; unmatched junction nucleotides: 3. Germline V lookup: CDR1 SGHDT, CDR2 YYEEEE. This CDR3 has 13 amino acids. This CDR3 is CASSLGQAGELFF. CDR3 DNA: TGTGCCAGCAGCCTAGGACAGGCCGGGGAGCTGTTTTTT. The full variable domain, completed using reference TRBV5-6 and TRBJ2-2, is DAGVTQSPTHLIKTRGQQVTLRCSPKSGHDTVSWYQQALGQGPQFIFQYYEEEERQRGNFPDRFSGHQFPNYSSELNVNALLLGDSALYLCASSLGQAGELFFGEGSRLTVL.